The sequence of this T cell receptor beta chain was determined in a study of CD8 T cells in Susac syndrome. Trimming took off 0 bases at V and 8 bases at J, with 21 bases between the two ends. Germline V lookup: CDR1 SGHNT, CDR2 YYREEE (reference sequence). CDR3 size: 17 residues. An amount of RNA that ranged from about 0.45 to 1 ug was reverse transcribed with random hexamers. Amplification of TCR beta CDR3 by immunoSEQ multiplex PCR spanned 54 Vbeta and 13 Jbeta. TCRdb re-called the immunoSEQ multiplex PCR reads with MiXCR, one entry per CDR3 protein. In the table there are roughly 250,000 distinct CDR3 sequences, roughly 95% of which are singletons. Purification of the CD8+ and CD4+ T cells relied on negative isolation, and TEMRA cells underwent FACS enrichment.

V gene TRBV5-4 combines with J gene TRBJ2-1; tentatively, D is TRBD2 (5 bases). This receptor was identified in a human donor with Susac syndrome. The source material was CD4+ T cells from PBMCs. CDR3: CASSLDLAPAQSDEQFF. CDR3 in DNA: TGTGCCAGCAGCTTGGATCTAGCTCCCGCCCAATCGGATGAGCAGTTCTTC.